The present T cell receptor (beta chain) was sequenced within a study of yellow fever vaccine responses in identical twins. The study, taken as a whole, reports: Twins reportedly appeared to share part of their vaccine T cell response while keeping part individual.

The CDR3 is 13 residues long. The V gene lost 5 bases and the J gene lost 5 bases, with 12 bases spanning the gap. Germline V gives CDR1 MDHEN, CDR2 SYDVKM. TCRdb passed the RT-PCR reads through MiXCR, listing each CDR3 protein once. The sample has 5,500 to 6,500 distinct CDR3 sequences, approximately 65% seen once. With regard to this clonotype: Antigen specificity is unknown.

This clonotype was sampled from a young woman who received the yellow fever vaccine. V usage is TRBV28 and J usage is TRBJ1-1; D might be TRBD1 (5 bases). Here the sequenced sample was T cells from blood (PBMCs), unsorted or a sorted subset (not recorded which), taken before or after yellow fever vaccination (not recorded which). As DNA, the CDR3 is TGTGCCAGCAGTCTGGGGGGTTTGACTGAAGCTTTCTTT. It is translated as CASSLGGLTEAFF.